The rows below give T cell receptor beta chains drawn from one sample of a study of blood T cells in healthy people across ages. From the 5' RACE reads, TCRdb called clonotypes with MiXCR, one entry per CDR3 protein. The sample includes 1.2 million to 1.5 million distinct CDR3 sequences, 42% of them seen just once. Material for sequencing was blood. The receptors were sampled from a woman in her late teens or twenties in good health. Both conserved end residues are part of each CDR3. A D gene is named only where the DNA matches it firmly. Some rows mark clone size as missing; the rest say once, few, many or name a class of expanded clone.

J gene | clone size | V gene | D gene | CDR3 DNA | CDR3 protein
TRBJ2-5 | - | TRBV7-2 | - | TGTGCCAGCAGCTTAGACCAGGGTGCAGAGACCCAGTACTTC | CASSLDQGAETQYF
TRBJ1-6 | few | TRBV6-4 | - | TGTGCCAGCACCTCTAGGGGGTCCCATGGATTTTCACCCCTCCACTTT | CASTSRGSHGFSPLHF
TRBJ1-2 | - | TRBV12-3/TRBV12-4 | TRBD1 | TGTGCCAGCAGTACAAGCAGGGGGAGAGGCTACACCTTC | CASSTSRGRGYTF
TRBJ2-1 | - | TRBV18 | - | TGTGCCAGCTCACCACCTTCCGGGGGAAACAATGAGCAGTTCTTC | CASSPPSGGNNEQFF
TRBJ1-5 | - | TRBV7-2 | - | TGTGCCAGCAGCGACCCCCTGGCGCCTCGTCAGCCCCAGCATTTT | CASSDPLAPRQPQHF
TRBJ1-2 | - | TRBV3-1 | TRBD1 | TGTGCCAGCAGAATGGGACAGAGGGGAGATGGCTACACCTTC | CASRMGQRGDGYTF
TRBJ2-3 | few | TRBV3-1 | - | TGTGCCAGCAGCCAGGTCGTGGCAACAGATACGCAGTATTTT | CASSQVVATDTQYF
TRBJ1-6 | - | TRBV5-1 | TRBD1 | TGCGCCAGCAGCTTGGAGGCAGGGGGCATCAATAATTCACCCCTCCACTTT | CASSLEAGGINNSPLHF
TRBJ2-5 | few | TRBV10-3 | TRBD1 | TGTGCCGCGGGACAGGGCTCCCCTTTCCAAGAGACCCAGTACTTC | CAAGQGSPFQETQYF
TRBJ1-3 | few | TRBV27 | TRBD1 | TGTGCCAGCAGTTTGCATGGACAGGGTAGAAACACCATATATTTT | CASSLHGQGRNTIYF
TRBJ1-4 | - | TRBV6-6 | - | TGTGCCAGCAGTTACCGGAGGAAGAGGGCAACTAATGAAAAACTGTTTTTT | CASSYRRKRATNEKLFF
TRBJ1-2 | few | TRBV20-1 | TRBD1 | TGCAGTGCTAGAGATGTGGGACAGGGCTATGGCTACACCTTC | CSARDVGQGYGYTF
TRBJ2-7 | - | TRBV20-1 | - | TGCAGTGCTCAGCCGGACGTCTACGAGCAGTACTTC | CSAQPDVYEQYF